These T cell receptor beta chains were read from a single sample in a study of blood T cell repertoires in COVID-19. Method: immunoSEQ multiplex PCR; TCRdb's copy keeps in-frame clones and lacks some. The data show 95,000 to 110,000 clones, 84% seen once. Specimen: peripheral blood. These receptor sequences come from a human donor in a cohort sampled during active or convalescent COVID-19. The CDR3 runs from the conserved cysteine through the conserved F or W. D genes are given only for firm matches. Some rows have no size entry. The others give once, few or many, or a class for an expanded clone.

J | V | size | D | CDR3 | DNA
TRBJ1-5 | TRBV20-1 | NA | NA | CSASLRGRSNQPQHF | TGCAGTGCTAGTCTCAGGGGAAGGAGCAATCAGCCCCAGCATTTT
TRBJ1-2 | TRBV6-6 | NA | TRBD1 | CASRSRTGGRGYTF | TGTGCCAGCAGGTCCCGTACAGGGGGCCGTGGCTACACCTTC
TRBJ1-3 | TRBV28 | NA | NA | CASSPPGGNTIYF | TGTGCCAGCAGTCCCCCGGGTGGAAACACCATATATTTT
TRBJ1-2 | TRBV6-6 | NA | TRBD1 | CAGRQGSNYGYTF | TGTGCCGGCCGACAGGGGAGTAACTATGGCTACACCTTC
TRBJ2-1 | TRBV5-1 | NA | NA | CASSLVQGGNEQFF | TGCGCCAGCAGCTTGGTTCAGGGTGGCAATGAGCAGTTCTTC
TRBJ1-5 | TRBV29-1 | NA | NA | CSVETAPNQPQHF | TGCAGCGTTGAAACAGCTCCTAATCAGCCCCAGCATTTT
TRBJ2-1 | TRBV28 | NA | NA | CASSLPGYNNEQFF | TGTGCCAGCAGTTTACCAGGGTACAACAATGAGCAGTTCTTC
TRBJ2-1 | TRBV9 | NA | NA | CASSPRENRGTYNEQFF | TGTGCCAGCAGCCCTAGGGAAAACAGAGGGACCTACAATGAGCAGTTCTTC
TRBJ2-2 | TRBV4-3 | NA | NA | CASSLIVRVTFNTGELFF | TGCGCCAGCAGTTTGATAGTTAGAGTAACTTTCAACACCGGGGAGCTGTTTTTT
TRBJ1-5 | TRBV3-1/TRBV3-2 | few | NA | CASSQDPGRGQPQHF | TGTGCCAGCAGCCAAGATCCAGGGAGGGGTCAGCCCCAGCATTTT
TRBJ1-2 | TRBV5-1 | NA | NA | CASSSSAANYGYTF | TGCGCCAGCAGCTCCTCCGCAGCTAACTATGGCTACACCTTC
TRBJ1-2 | TRBV12-3/TRBV12-4 | few | NA | CASRSGVSYGYTF | TGTGCCAGCAGATCAGGGGTATCGTATGGCTACACCTTC
TRBJ2-4 | TRBV19 | NA | NA | CASTELAKNIQYF | TGTGCCAGTACGGAGCTAGCCAAAAACATTCAGTACTTC
TRBJ2-7 | TRBV3-1/TRBV3-2 | NA | TRBD1 | CASSQGLRQGASYEQYF | TGTGCCAGCAGCCAAGGGCTCCGACAGGGGGCTAGCTACGAGCAGTACTTC
TRBJ1-2 | TRBV6-4 | NA | NA | CASSDNTGFGYTF | TGTGCCAGCAGTGACAATACAGGGTTTGGCTACACCTTC